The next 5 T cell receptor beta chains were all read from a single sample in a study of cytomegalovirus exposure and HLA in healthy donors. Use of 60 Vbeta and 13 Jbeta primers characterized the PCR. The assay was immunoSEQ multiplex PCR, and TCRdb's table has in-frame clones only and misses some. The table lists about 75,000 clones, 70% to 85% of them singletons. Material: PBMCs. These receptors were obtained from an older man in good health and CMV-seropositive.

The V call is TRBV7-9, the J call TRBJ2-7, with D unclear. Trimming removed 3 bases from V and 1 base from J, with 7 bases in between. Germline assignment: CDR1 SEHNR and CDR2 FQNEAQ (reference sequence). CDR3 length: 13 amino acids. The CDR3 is CASSFPRSYEQYF. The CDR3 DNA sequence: TGTGCCAGCAGCTTCCCGCGGTCCTACGAGCAGTACTTC. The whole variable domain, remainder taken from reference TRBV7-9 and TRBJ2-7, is DTGVSQNPRHKITKRGQNVTFRCDPISEHNRLYWYRQTLGQGPEFLTYFQNEAQLEKSRLLSDRFSAERPKGSFSTLEIQRTEQGDSAMYLCASSFPRSYEQYFGPGTRLTVT.

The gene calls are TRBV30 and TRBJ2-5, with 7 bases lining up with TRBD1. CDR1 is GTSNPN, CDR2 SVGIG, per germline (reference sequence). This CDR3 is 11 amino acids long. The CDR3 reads CASTGSETQYF. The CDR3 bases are TGTGCTTCGACAGGGTCAGAGACCCAGTACTTC. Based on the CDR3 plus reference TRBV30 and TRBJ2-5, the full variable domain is SQTIHQWPATLVQPVGSPLSLECTVEGTSNPNLYWYRQAAGRGLQLLFYSVGIGQISSEVPQNLSASRPQDRQFILSSKKLLLSDSGFYLCASTGSETQYFGPGTRLLVL.

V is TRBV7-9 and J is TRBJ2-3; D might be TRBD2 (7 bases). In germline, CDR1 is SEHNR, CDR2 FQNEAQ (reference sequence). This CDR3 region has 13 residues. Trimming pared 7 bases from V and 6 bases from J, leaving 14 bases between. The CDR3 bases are TGTGCCAGCAAGTTGGGGGGGCTGGATACGCAGTATTTT. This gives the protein CASKLGGLDTQYF.

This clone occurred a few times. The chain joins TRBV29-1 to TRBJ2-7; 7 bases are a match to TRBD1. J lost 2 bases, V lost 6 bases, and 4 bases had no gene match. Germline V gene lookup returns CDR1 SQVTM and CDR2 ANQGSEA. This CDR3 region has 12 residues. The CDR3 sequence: CSVVGQTYEQYF. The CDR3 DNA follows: TGCAGCGTGGTGGGACAGACCTACGAGCAGTACTTC.

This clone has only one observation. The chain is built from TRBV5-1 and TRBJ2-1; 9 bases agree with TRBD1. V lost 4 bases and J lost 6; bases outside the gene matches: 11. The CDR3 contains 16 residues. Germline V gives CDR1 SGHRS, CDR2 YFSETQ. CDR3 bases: TGCGCCAGCAGCCACCGGACAGGGGCGAAACTCAATGAGCAGTTCTTC. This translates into CASSHRTGAKLNEQFF.